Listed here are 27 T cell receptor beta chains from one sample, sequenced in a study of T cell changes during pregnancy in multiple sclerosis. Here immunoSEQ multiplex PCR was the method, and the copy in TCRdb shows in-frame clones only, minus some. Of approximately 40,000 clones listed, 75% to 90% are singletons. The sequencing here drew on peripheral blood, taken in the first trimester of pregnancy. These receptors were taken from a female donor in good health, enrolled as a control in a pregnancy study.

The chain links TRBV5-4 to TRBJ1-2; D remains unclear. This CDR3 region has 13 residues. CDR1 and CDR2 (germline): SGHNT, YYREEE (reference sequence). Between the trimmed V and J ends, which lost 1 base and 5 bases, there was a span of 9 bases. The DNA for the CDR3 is TGTGCCAGCAGCTTGCCAGCGGGGTATGGCTACACCTTC. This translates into CASSLPAGYGYTF.

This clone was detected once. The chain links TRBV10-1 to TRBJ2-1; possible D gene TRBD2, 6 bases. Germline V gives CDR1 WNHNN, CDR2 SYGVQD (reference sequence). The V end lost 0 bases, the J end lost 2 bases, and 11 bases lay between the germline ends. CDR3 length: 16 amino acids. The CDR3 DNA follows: TGCGCCAGCAGTGAGTCGCTAGGACTAACCTACAATGAGCAGTTCTTC. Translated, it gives CASSESLGLTYNEQFF.

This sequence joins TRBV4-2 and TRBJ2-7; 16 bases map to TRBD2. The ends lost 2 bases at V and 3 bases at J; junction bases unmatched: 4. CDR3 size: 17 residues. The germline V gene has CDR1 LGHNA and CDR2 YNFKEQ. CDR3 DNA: TGTGCCAGCAGCCAACCGGGACTAGCGGGGGGGATCTACGAGCAGTACTTC. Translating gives CASSQPGLAGGIYEQYF.

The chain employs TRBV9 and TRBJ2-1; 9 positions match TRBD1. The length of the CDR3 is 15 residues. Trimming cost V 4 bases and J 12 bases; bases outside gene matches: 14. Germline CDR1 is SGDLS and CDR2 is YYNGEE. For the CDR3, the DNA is TGTGCCAGCAGCCCGCGTCCGGGACAGGGTTTTGGGCAGTTCTTC. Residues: CASSPRPGQGFGQFF.

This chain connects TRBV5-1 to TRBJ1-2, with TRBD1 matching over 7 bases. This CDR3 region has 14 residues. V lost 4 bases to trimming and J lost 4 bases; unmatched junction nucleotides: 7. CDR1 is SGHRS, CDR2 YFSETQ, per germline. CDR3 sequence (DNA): TGCGCCAGCAGCCCTCTAGCAGGGGGCTATGGCTACACCTTC. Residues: CASSPLAGGYGYTF.

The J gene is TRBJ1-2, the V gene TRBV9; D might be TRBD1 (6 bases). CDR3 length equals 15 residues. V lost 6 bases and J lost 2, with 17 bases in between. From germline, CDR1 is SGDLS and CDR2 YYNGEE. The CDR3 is CASTKGGGVNYGYTF. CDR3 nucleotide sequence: TGTGCCAGCACAAAAGGGGGGGGCGTCAACTATGGCTACACCTTC.

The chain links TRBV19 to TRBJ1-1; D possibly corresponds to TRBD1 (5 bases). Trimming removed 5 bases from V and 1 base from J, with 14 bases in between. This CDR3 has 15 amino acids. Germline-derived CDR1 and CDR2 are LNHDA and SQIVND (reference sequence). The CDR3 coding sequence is TGTGCCAGTAGTTTGGGGCAGGCATGGAACACTGAAGCTTTCTTT. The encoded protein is CASSLGQAWNTEAFF.

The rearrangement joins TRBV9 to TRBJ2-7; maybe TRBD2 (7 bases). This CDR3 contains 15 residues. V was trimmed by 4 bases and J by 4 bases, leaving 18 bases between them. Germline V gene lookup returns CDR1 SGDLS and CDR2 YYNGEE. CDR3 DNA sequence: TGTGCCAGCAGCTTGGAGGGGGGGAGGGTTTACGAGCAGTACTTC. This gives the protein CASSLEGGRVYEQYF. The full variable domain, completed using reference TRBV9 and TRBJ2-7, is DSGVTQTPKHLITATGQRVTLRCSPRSGDLSVYWYQQSLDQGLQFLIQYYNGEERAKGNILERFSAQQFPDLHSELNLSSLELGDSALYFCASSLEGGRVYEQYFGPGTRLTVT.

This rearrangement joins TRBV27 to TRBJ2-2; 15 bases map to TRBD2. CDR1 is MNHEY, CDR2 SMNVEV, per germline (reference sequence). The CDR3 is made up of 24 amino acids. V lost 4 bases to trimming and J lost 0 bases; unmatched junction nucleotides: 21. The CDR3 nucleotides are TGTGCCAGCAGTTCCCAGAACTCTATCACAAGTGGACTAGCGGGAGGGCCGAACACCGGGGAGCTGTTTTTT. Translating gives CASSSQNSITSGLAGGPNTGELFF.

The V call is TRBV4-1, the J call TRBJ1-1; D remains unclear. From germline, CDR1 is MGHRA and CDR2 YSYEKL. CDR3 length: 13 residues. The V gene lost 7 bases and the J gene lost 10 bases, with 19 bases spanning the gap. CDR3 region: CASTREGSGSAFF. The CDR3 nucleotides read TGCGCCAGCACCCGGGAGGGTTCAGGATCAGCTTTCTTT.

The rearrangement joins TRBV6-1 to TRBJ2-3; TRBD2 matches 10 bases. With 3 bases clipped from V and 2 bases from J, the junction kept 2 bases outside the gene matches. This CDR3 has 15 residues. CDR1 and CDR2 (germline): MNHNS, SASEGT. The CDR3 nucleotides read TGTGCCAGCAGTGACACTAGCGGGGTCACAGATACGCAGTATTTT. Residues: CASSDTSGVTDTQYF.

The CDR3 reads CASSFWGHGQPQHF. In nucleotides, the CDR3 is TGTGCCAGCAGCTTTTGGGGACACGGTCAGCCCCAGCATTTT. The chain is built from TRBV5-5 and TRBJ1-5, with D perhaps matching TRBD1 (6 bases). The germline V and J ends were trimmed by 2 bases and 6 bases, with 12 bases remaining between them. Per germline, CDR1 SGHKS and CDR2 YYEKEE (reference sequence). The CDR3 is 14 residues long.

In DNA, the CDR3 is TGTGCCAGTACCCATAGGGGGCGGCGGGATGAAAAACTGTTTTTT. The encoded protein is CASTHRGRRDEKLFF. The genes are TRBV19 and TRBJ1-4, with TRBD1 identical over 7 bases. The CDR3 has 15 residues. V shed 7 bases and J 6 bases; nucleotides not matched to a gene: 11. Germline CDR1 is LNHDA and CDR2 is SQIVND (reference sequence).

The CDR3: CASSLVGIRPEAFF. The CDR3 DNA sequence: TGTGCCAGCAGCTTAGTCGGGATTAGGCCTGAAGCTTTCTTT. The rearrangement joins TRBV7-2 to TRBJ1-1; the D is unclear. V shed 1 base and J shed 6 bases, with 12 bases lying between them. The germline V gene has CDR1 SGHTA and CDR2 FQGNSA. CDR3 length equals 14 residues.

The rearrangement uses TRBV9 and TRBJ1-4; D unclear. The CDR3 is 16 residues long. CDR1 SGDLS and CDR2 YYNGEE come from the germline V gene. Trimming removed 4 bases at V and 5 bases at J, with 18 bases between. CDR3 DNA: TGTGCCAGCAGCCCGCCAAGCGGAGCAGTGAATGAAAAACTGTTTTTT. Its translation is CASSPPSGAVNEKLFF.

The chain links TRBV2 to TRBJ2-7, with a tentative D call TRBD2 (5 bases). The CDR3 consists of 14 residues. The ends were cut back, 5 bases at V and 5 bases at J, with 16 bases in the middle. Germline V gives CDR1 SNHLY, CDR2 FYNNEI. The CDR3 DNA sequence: TGTGCCAGCAGTCCTACCGCGGGCGTCGACGAGCAGTACTTC. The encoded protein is CASSPTAGVDEQYF.

CDR3 loop: CASSAHKAGNLHEQYF. DNA for the CDR3: TGTGCCAGCAGCGCCCATAAGGCGGGAAATCTCCACGAGCAGTACTTC. The J gene is TRBJ2-7, the V gene TRBV9, with D perhaps matching TRBD2 (6 bases). Germline V gene data show CDR1 as SGDLS and CDR2 as YYNGEE. V dropped 3 bases and J dropped 5 bases, with 21 bases sitting between them. CDR3 length: 16 amino acids.

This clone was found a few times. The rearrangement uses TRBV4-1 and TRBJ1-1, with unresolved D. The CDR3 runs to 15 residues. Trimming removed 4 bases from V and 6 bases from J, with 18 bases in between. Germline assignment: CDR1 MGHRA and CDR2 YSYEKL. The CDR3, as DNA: TGCGCCAGCAGCCCCTCTGAGAACAGCGGGGCTGAAGCTTTCTTT. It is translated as CASSPSENSGAEAFF.

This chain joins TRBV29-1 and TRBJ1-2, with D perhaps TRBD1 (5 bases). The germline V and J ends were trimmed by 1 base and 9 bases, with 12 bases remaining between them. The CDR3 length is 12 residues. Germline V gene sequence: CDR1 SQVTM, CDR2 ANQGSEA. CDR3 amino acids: CSVEGQGQRYTF. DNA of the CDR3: TGCAGCGTTGAAGGGCAGGGTCAGCGCTACACCTTC.

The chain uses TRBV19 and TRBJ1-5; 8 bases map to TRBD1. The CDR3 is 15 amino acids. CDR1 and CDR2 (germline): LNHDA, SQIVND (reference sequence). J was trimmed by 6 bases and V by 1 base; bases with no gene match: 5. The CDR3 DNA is TGTGCCAGTAGTATAGGTCAGGGGGCGGTTCAGCCCCAGCATTTT. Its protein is CASSIGQGAVQPQHF.

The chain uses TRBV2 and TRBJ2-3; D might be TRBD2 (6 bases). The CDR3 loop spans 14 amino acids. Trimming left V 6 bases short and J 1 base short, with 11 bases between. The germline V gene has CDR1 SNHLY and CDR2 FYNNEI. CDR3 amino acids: CASSVSSGTDTQYF. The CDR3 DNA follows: TGTGCCAGCAGCGTCTCTAGCGGCACAGATACGCAGTATTTT.

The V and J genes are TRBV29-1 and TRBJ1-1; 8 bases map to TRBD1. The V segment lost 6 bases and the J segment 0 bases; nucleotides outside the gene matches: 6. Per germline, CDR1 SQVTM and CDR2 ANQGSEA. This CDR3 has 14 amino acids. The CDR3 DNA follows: TGCAGCGTCACCTGGACAGGGATGAACACTGAAGCTTTCTTT. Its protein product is CSVTWTGMNTEAFF.

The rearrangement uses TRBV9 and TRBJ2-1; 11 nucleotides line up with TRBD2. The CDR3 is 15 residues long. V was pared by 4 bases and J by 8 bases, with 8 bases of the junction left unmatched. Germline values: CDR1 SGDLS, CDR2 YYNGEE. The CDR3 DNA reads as TGTGCCAGCAGCACTACTAGCGGGAGCCCCCATGAGCAGTTCTTC. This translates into CASSTTSGSPHEQFF. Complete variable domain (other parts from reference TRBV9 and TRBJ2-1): DSGVTQTPKHLITATGQRVTLRCSPRSGDLSVYWYQQSLDQGLQFLIQYYNGEERAKGNILERFSAQQFPDLHSELNLSSLELGDSALYFCASSTTSGSPHEQFFGPGTRLTVL.

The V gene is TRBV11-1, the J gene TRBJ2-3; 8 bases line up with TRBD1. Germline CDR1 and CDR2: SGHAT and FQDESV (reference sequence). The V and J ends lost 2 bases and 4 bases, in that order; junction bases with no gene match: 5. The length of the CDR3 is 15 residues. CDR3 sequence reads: CASSLRPGGADTQYF. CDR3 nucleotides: TGTGCCAGCAGCTTAAGGCCAGGGGGCGCAGATACGCAGTATTTT.

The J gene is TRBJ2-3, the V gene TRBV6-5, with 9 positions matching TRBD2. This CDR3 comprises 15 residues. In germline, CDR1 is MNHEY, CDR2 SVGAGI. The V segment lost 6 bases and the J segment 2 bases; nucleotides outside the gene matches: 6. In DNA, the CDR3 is TGTGCCAGCAGGTTAGCGGGAGCCCTCACAGATACGCAGTATTTT. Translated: CASRLAGALTDTQYF.

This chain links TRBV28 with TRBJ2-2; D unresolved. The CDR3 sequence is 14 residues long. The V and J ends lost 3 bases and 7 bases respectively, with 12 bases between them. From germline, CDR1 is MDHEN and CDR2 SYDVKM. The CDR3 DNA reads TGTGCCAGCAGTTTCCCAACCGGTATCGGGGAGCTGTTTTTT. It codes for CASSFPTGIGELFF.

In nucleotides, the CDR3 is TGTGCCAGCAGCGCCGGGACTAGCGGAGGGAATGAGCAGTTCTTC. Translating it yields CASSAGTSGGNEQFF. The rearrangement joins TRBV6-4 to TRBJ2-1; TRBD2 agrees at 11 bases. V shed 6 bases and J 7 bases; nucleotides not matched to a gene: 8. CDR1 is MRHNA, CDR2 SNTAGT, per germline. This CDR3 is 15 amino acids long.